This T cell receptor (beta chain) was sequenced during a study of tumor T cells in aggressive B-cell lymphoma. The data were produced by immunoSEQ multiplex PCR, yet TCRdb's version contains in-frame clones alone and is incomplete. Here the sample spans approximately 1,600 clones, 93% being singletons. The receptor was derived from an adult with diffuse large B cell lymphoma. The sample consisted of tumor tissue.

CDR3 nucleotide sequence: TGTGCCAGCAGCCGGGACAACTTCTTAGGGACTGAAGCTTTCTTT. Amino acids: CASSRDNFLGTEAFF. V usage is TRBV11-2 and J usage is TRBJ1-1, with D tentatively TRBD1 (6 bases). Germline V gene lookup returns CDR1 SGHAT and CDR2 FQNNGV. With 5 bases removed from V and 5 bases from J, the gap between germline ends came to 18 bases. This CDR3 is built from 15 residues.